This is a list of T cell receptor beta chains from one sample in a study of cytomegalovirus exposure and HLA in healthy donors. The table came from immunoSEQ multiplex PCR; TCRdb's copy has only in-frame clones and leaves some out. The data hold around 170,000 clones, with approximately 81% observed a single time. Sequencing was done on a sample of PBMCs. The receptors come from a man between 50 and 59 years old in good health and CMV-seropositive. The CDR3 runs from the conserved cysteine through the conserved F or W. D genes are given only for firm matches. For some rows the clone size is stated as once, few or many, or as a class when expanded; others skip it.

V: TRBV5-6; J: TRBJ1-1; D: -; size: -; CDR3: CASSLRQAFSNTEAFF; DNA: TGTGCCAGCAGCCTTCGACAGGCCTTCTCGAACACTGAAGCTTTCTTT
V: TRBV7-9; J: TRBJ1-5; D: TRBD1; size: -; CDR3: CSSSLGIGDSSNQPQHF; DNA: TGTTCCAGCAGCTTAGGGATCGGGGACAGCAGCAATCAGCCCCAGCATTTT
V: TRBV28; J: TRBJ1-1; D: TRBD1; size: -; CDR3: CASSPPEGATEAFF; DNA: TGTGCCAGCAGTCCGCCTGAGGGGGCCACTGAAGCTTTCTTT
V: TRBV28; J: TRBJ1-1; D: TRBD1; size: -; CDR3: CASSPDREKTEAFF; DNA: TGTGCCAGCAGTCCGGACAGGGAGAAGACTGAAGCTTTCTTT
V: TRBV11-2; J: TRBJ2-2; D: TRBD2; size: -; CDR3: CASSKPGLAGAGTGELFF; DNA: TGTGCCAGCAGCAAACCGGGACTAGCTGGGGCGGGGACCGGGGAGCTGTTTTTT
V: TRBV4-1; J: TRBJ2-2; D: TRBD2; size: -; CDR3: CASSLLAGAITGELFF; DNA: TGCGCCAGCAGCCTACTAGCGGGAGCAATCACCGGGGAGCTGTTTTTT
V: TRBV9; J: TRBJ2-1; D: TRBD1; size: -; CDR3: CASSVPSQGWQQFF; DNA: TGTGCCAGCAGCGTACCTTCACAGGGGTGGCAGCAGTTCTTC
V: TRBV5-1; J: TRBJ2-1; D: TRBD1; size: -; CDR3: CASHPRDRATEQFF; DNA: TGCGCCAGCCACCCCCGGGACAGGGCTACTGAGCAGTTCTTC
V: TRBV27; J: TRBJ2-3; D: TRBD2; size: -; CDR3: CASSLSKAGVGTDTQYF; DNA: TGTGCCAGCAGTTTATCTAAAGCGGGAGTTGGCACAGATACGCAGTATTTT
V: TRBV29-1; J: TRBJ2-1; D: -; size: few; CDR3: CSVRGESSYNEQFF; DNA: TGCAGCGTACGGGGAGAGAGCTCCTACAATGAGCAGTTCTTC
V: TRBV5-4; J: TRBJ2-3; D: TRBD1; size: -; CDR3: CASSLKFGDRGRSTDTQYF; DNA: TGTGCCAGCAGCTTGAAATTCGGGGACAGGGGAAGGTCCACAGATACGCAGTATTTT
V: TRBV4-1; J: TRBJ1-1; D: TRBD1; size: once; CDR3: CASSQTRDSWTEAFF; DNA: TGCGCCAGCAGCCAAACCCGGGACAGTTGGACTGAAGCTTTCTTT
V: TRBV4-1; J: TRBJ1-4; D: TRBD1; size: once; CDR3: CASSLGQGATNEKLFF; DNA: TGCGCCAGCAGCCTGGGACAGGGGGCAACTAATGAAAAACTGTTTTTT
V: TRBV28; J: TRBJ1-4; D: -; size: -; CDR3: CASSLDTGKANEKLFF; DNA: TGTGCCAGCAGCCTCGACACAGGGAAGGCTAATGAAAAACTGTTTTTT
V: TRBV28; J: TRBJ2-1; D: -; size: -; CDR3: CAIAIYNEQFF; DNA: TGTGCCATCGCTATCTACAATGAGCAGTTCTTC
V: TRBV28; J: TRBJ2-5; D: TRBD2; size: -; CDR3: CASSLAAASGGGETQYF; DNA: TGTGCCAGCAGTTTAGCGGCCGCTAGCGGGGGGGGAGAGACCCAGTACTTC
V: TRBV7-2; J: TRBJ2-1; D: TRBD1; size: -; CDR3: CASSLDRGEYNEQFF; DNA: TGTGCCAGCAGCTTAGACAGGGGAGAGTACAATGAGCAGTTCTTC
V: TRBV5-4; J: TRBJ1-2; D: TRBD1; size: once; CDR3: CASSLSRDSYGYTF; DNA: TGTGCCAGCAGCTTGTCCAGGGACAGCTATGGCTACACCTTC
V: TRBV5-1; J: TRBJ2-3; D: -; size: -; CDR3: CASSSPTDTQYF; DNA: TGCGCCAGCAGCTCCCCTACAGATACGCAGTATTTT
V: TRBV19; J: TRBJ2-3; D: TRBD2; size: -; CDR3: CASSMVLAGTDTQYF; DNA: TGTGCCAGTAGTATGGTGTTAGCGGGAACGGATACGCAGTATTTT